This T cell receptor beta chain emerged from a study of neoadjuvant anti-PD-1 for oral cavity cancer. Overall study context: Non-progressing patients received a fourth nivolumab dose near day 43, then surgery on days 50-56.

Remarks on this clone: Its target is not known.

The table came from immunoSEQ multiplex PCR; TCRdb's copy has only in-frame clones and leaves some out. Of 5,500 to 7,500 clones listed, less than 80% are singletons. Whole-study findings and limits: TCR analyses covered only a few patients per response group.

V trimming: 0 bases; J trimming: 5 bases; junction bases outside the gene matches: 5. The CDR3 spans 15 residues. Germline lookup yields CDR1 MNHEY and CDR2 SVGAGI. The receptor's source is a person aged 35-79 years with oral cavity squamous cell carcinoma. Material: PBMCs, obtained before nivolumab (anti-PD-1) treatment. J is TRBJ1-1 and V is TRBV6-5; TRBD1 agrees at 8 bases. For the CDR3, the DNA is TGTGCCAGCAGTTACTCGTGGACAGGGTTTACTGAAGCTTTCTTT. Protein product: CASSYSWTGFTEAFF.